A selection of T cell receptor beta chains follows, all from one sample in a study of blood T cells in healthy people across ages. TCRdb re-called the 5' RACE reads with MiXCR, one entry per CDR3 protein. The sample lists around 1,000,000 distinct CDR3 sequences; under 40% were seen once. The specimen sequenced was blood. The receptors stem from a man between 18 and 35 years old in good health. CDR3s include the opening cysteine and the closing phenylalanine or tryptophan. A D gene is named only where the DNA matches it firmly. Clone size is not always given. Where it is, it says once, few, many or a class for expanded clones.

>NA|TRBV7-2|TRBJ2-3|NA
TGTGCCAGCAGCTTAGAACCGGGCTCGGGAGATACGCAGTATTTT
CASSLEPGSGDTQYF
>TRBD1|TRBV28|TRBJ2-7|few
TGTGCCAGCAGTTTATCTCACAGGGGGTTAGGCGAGCAGTACTTC
CASSLSHRGLGEQYF
>NA|TRBV4-2|TRBJ2-5|NA
TGTGCCAGCAGCACTGAGGCCGGGGATAACCAAGAGACCCAGTACTTC
CASSTEAGDNQETQYF
>TRBD1|TRBV12-3/TRBV12-4|TRBJ2-5|NA
TGTGCCAGCAAATGGGACAGTATGACCCAGTACTTC
CASKWDSMTQYF
>NA|TRBV6-2/TRBV6-3|TRBJ1-2|few
TGTGCCAGCAGCCCGGGGACGGACGATGACTATGGCTACACCTTC
CASSPGTDDDYGYTF
>NA|TRBV24-1|TRBJ2-6|NA
TGTGCCACCAGTCCCGGGGCCAACGTCCTGACTTTC
CATSPGANVLTF
>NA|TRBV3-1|TRBJ2-7|few
TGTGCCAGCACCGAGCGAGGACAAAAAATCTCCTACGAGCAGTACTTC
CASTERGQKISYEQYF
>NA|TRBV7-8|TRBJ2-5|NA
TGTGCCGGCAATTATGGGGGCACCCAAGAGACCCAGTACTTC
CAGNYGGTQETQYF
>NA|TRBV3-1|TRBJ2-3|NA
TGTGCCAGCAGCCAAGTAAATCAGGGAGCAGATACGCAGTATTTT
CASSQVNQGADTQYF
>TRBD1|TRBV6-1|TRBJ1-5|NA
TGTGCCAGCAGTAAGCGACAGGGCGAATATAGCAATCAGCCCCAGCATTTT
CASSKRQGEYSNQPQHF
>NA|TRBV12-3/TRBV12-4|TRBJ1-5|NA
TGTGCCAGCAGTTTGCTGGAGGGCAATCAGCCCCAGCATTTT
CASSLLEGNQPQHF
>TRBD1|TRBV18|TRBJ1-1|few
TGTGCCAGCTCAGTGGGACAGGGGTTTATGAACACTGAAGCTTTCTTT
CASSVGQGFMNTEAFF
>TRBD1|TRBV27|TRBJ1-2|NA
TGTGCCAGCAGTTTAGGGGGAGCGGACAGGCATGGGGGCTACACCTTC
CASSLGGADRHGGYTF
>NA|TRBV6-6|TRBJ2-3|many
TGTGCCAGCAGTTTACGGGTGGATACGCAGTATTTT
CASSLRVDTQYF
>TRBD1|TRBV5-1|TRBJ2-1|many
TGCGCCAGCAGCTTGGAGGGACAGGTTGCAAACAATGAGCAGTTCTTC
CASSLEGQVANNEQFF
>TRBD1|TRBV6-6|TRBJ1-6|few
TGTGCCAGCGGGACAGGGGTTGTCTCACCCCTCCACTTT
CASGTGVVSPLHF
>NA|TRBV6-2/TRBV6-3|TRBJ2-5|NA
TGTGCCAGCAGTTACTCGATCCGGGGCGAGCAAGAGACCCAGTACTTC
CASSYSIRGEQETQYF
>NA|TRBV6-2/TRBV6-3|TRBJ1-4|NA
TGTGCCAGCGGATTGGACAGCAGTAATGAAAAACTGTTTTTT
CASGLDSSNEKLFF
>NA|TRBV25-1|TRBJ1-1|few
TGTGCCAAGACGACGGGTCTGAACACTGAAGCTTTCTTT
CAKTTGLNTEAFF
>NA|TRBV20-1|TRBJ2-5|NA
TGCAGTGCTAGCCCCCACGAGACCCAGTACTTC
CSASPHETQYF
>NA|TRBV20-1|TRBJ2-3|NA
TGCAGTGCTAGTGGGTCTCCCCCTCTCACAGATACGCAGTATTTT
CSASGSPPLTDTQYF
>NA|TRBV30|TRBJ2-3|NA
TGTGCCTGGAGTGAGACGCTGGGTAGCACAGATACGCAGTATTTT
CAWSETLGSTDTQYF
>NA|TRBV12-3/TRBV12-4|TRBJ2-1|NA
TGTGCCAGCAGTTATTCAGGGTTGACAAAAGAGACCCAGTTCTTC
CASSYSGLTKETQFF
>NA|TRBV3-1|TRBJ1-5|few
TGTGCCAGCAGCCAAGATCTTACGGGGGATCAGCCCCAGCATTTT
CASSQDLTGDQPQHF
>NA|TRBV12-3/TRBV12-4|TRBJ1-5|few
TGTGCCAGCAGTTTTATGGGCGGGGGAAATCAGCCCCAGCATTTT
CASSFMGGGNQPQHF
>NA|TRBV7-2|TRBJ1-4|NA
TGTGCCAGCAGCGCGGACTTAGTACTGGGGAATGAAAAACTGTTTTTT
CASSADLVLGNEKLFF
>NA|TRBV7-8|TRBJ2-1|few
TGTGCCAGCAGCGTATCCAGGGAAGGCAATGAGCAGTTCTTC
CASSVSREGNEQFF
>NA|TRBV11-1|TRBJ2-3|NA
TGTGCCGGCAGCTTAGAAGTGGTCGGGACACCAATTACGTTCTCCACAGATACGCAGTATTTT
CAGSLEVVGTPITFSTDTQYF
>NA|TRBV12-2|TRBJ2-3|NA
TGTGCAAGTCGCCGGGACCTTAGACAGTGGGATACGCAGTATTTT
CASRRDLRQWDTQYF
>TRBD1|TRBV3-1|TRBJ1-5|NA
TGTGCCAGCAGCCAAAGAACTCCGGGACAGGTAAATCAGCCCCAGCATTTT
CASSQRTPGQVNQPQHF
>TRBD2|TRBV6-6|TRBJ2-7|once
TGTGCCAGCAGTCAACCCACTAGCGGATCCTACGAGCAGTACTTC
CASSQPTSGSYEQYF
>NA|TRBV3-1|TRBJ2-1|few
TGTGCCAGCAGCCACACTACATACAATGAGCAGTTCTTC
CASSHTTYNEQFF
>TRBD1|TRBV15|TRBJ1-2|NA
TGTGCCACCAGCACCGCGACAGGGAACGGCTACACCTTC
CATSTATGNGYTF
>NA|TRBV27|TRBJ1-6|few
TGTGCCAGCCGGAATGATCAGTGGTACGCAAATAATTCACCCCTCCACTTT
CASRNDQWYANNSPLHF
>NA|TRBV7-8|TRBJ1-2|NA
TGTGCCAGCAGCTACGGCACAGCTGGCTACACCTTC
CASSYGTAGYTF
>NA|TRBV11-2|TRBJ1-5|NA
TGTGCCAGCAGCTGTGGGCCCTTTAAGCCCCAGCATTTT
CASSCGPFKPQHF
>NA|TRBV5-6|TRBJ1-1|NA
TGTGCCAGCAGCTACTGGGATGGCATGAACACTGAAGCTTTCTTT
CASSYWDGMNTEAFF
>NA|TRBV5-1|TRBJ2-5|few
TGCGCCAGCAGCACAGGACGGAAAGAGACCCAGTACTTC
CASSTGRKETQYF
>TRBD2|TRBV11-2|TRBJ2-3|few
TGTGCCAGCAGCTCAATAAGGGGGCTAGCGGGGGGGTCCCAGTATTTT
CASSSIRGLAGGSQYF
>NA|TRBV13|TRBJ2-5|NA
TGTGCCAGCAGCTTAGCCCGTTCTGAGCAGTACTTC
CASSLARSEQYF
>NA|TRBV2|TRBJ2-1|NA
TGTGCCAGCAGTGAACTATCCGCGGAGCAGTTCTTC
CASSELSAEQFF
>NA|TRBV10-2|TRBJ2-6|NA
TGCGCCAGCAGAGCAGACCCTGAATCTGGGGCCAACGTCCTGACTTTC
CASRADPESGANVLTF
>TRBD1|TRBV4-2|TRBJ2-7|NA
TGTGCCAGCAGCCCAAAGGGGGCAGGGGGCCTTGGAGAGCAGTACTTC
CASSPKGAGGLGEQYF